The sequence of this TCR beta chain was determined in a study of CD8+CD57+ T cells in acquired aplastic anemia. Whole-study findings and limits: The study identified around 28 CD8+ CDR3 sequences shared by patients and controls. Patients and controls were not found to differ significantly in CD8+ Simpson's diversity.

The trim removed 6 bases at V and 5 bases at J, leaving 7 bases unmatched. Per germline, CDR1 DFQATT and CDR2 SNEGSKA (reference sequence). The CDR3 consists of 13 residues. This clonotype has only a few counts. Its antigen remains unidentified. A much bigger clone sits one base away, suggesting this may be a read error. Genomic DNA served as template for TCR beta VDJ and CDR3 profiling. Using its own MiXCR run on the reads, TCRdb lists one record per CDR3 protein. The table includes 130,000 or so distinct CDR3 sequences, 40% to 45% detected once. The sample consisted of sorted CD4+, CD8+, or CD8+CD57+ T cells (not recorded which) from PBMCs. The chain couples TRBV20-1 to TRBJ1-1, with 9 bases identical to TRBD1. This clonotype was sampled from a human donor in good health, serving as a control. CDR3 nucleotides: TGCAGTGCGGAAACCGGGACAGGGACTGAAGCTTTCTTT. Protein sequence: CSAETGTGTEAFF.